This T cell receptor (beta chain) was captured by sequencing in a study of T cells in Graves' hyperthyroidism and ophthalmopathy (dated by TCRdb to about 2019). The study in broad terms: Peripheral blood samples were taken at initial diagnosis, before any treatment was given. Whether ophthalmopathy could be predicted prospectively was tested in an independent validation cohort made up of fewer than 20 hyperthyroidism patients plus 17 patients who later progressed to ophthalmopathy. TCR Vbeta CDR3 sequencing of 120 to 150 peripheral blood samples (under 45 ophthalmopathy, roughly 72 hyperthyroidism and approximately 17 progressor patients) is reported in the paper. The roughly 91 discovery patients were randomly divided into training and test sets at a 7:3 ratio. The study also compared thyroid tissue and blood T-cell repertoires from roughly 6 Graves' hyperthyroidism patients. After sampling, hyperthyroidism patients received methimazole starting at 30 mg daily, and ophthalmopathy patients received high-dose intravenous methylprednisolone. A discovery cohort of approximately 100 patients, about 40 with Graves' ophthalmopathy and 57 with stable Graves' hyperthyroidism, was used to find distinguishing TCR V-J signatures.

The sample holds many counts of this clonotype. The antigen it recognizes is unknown. No clone much larger than this one lies a single base away; base qualities are absent. Stable Graves' hyperthyroidism was defined as the absence of progression to ophthalmopathy over 18 months of follow-up. Hyperthyroidism patients were newly diagnosed, had a disease duration of under 2 months, and were aged 18 to 65 years. Any patient with an uncontrolled infection, another autoimmune disease, pregnancy or lactation was excluded. Clinical symptoms, serum thyroxine and TRAb, thyroid ultrasound, and orbital computed tomography formed the basis for the diagnoses. PBMCs were separated from roughly 10 ml of fresh peripheral blood using Ficoll-Paque density gradient centrifugation. Trizol reagent was used to extract total RNA, and RNA quality was then checked on an Agilent 2100 Bioanalyzer. TCR beta CDR3 regions were amplified from RNA transcripts. For the first round of RT-PCR on the TCR CDR3, the HTBI primer set was used together with the Qiagen OneStep RT-PCR kit. A second multiplex PCR round built the libraries, followed by size selection and purification. Sequencing of the libraries was done on an Illumina HiSeq2000 using paired-end 100 bp reads. Turning to the authors' computational methods: SOAPnuke was used to process the raw data, with reads discarded if the reads contained adapters or uncalled bases, had a mean Phred below 15, or lacked an exact constant-primer or identifier match. COPE v1.2.5 was used to merge high-quality paired reads, and clonotypes were defined as unique nucleotide sequences. MiTCR v1.1 was used to align clonotypes to the IMGT TRBV, TRBD and TRBJ reference segments. Analysis was restricted to V-J combinations with a frequency above 0.0001, which covered 99% to 99.2% of repertoires. A TCS score was defined as the ratio of F50 (clonal expansion) to E x V (chaos), with BLOSUM62-based TCRdist applied between CDR3 peptides within each V-J. Welch's t-statistics and random forest reduced approximately 520 V-J features to roughly 13, which were used in a naive Bayes classifier (R e1071). Clones were called with MiXCR by TCRdb after fastp trimmed the public reads at Q25, and only in-frame beta chains were retained. Merged by CDR3 protein, the rows form single entries marked with the most common genes and DNA. TCRdb, not the authors, supplied the V and J calls. The sample data list more than 150,000 distinct CDR3 sequences, and 17% of these were observed just once. Jointly, the top ten make up about 29% of the sample.

What the work shows at the level of the full study, not this receptor alone: No statistical method was used to fix the sample size in advance, and group allocation was not hidden from the investigators. In validation, the model predicted progression to ophthalmopathy a median of about 6.8 months before onset, with roughly 70% sensitivity and 72.22% specificity. Ophthalmopathy was separated from stable hyperthyroidism by a 13 V-J signature model, with 85% to 90% sensitivity and approximately 81% specificity obtained in cross-validation and 80%/75% obtained in testing. Blood samples also contained most of the expanded thyroid clonotypes (frequency above 0.001), which suggests that blood repertoires may reflect thyroid immune responses.

The TCR comes from a woman aged 50 to 60 with Graves' hyperthyroidism. Sequences were obtained from blood.

The CDR3 corresponds to CSVLLSESSQHF. At the DNA level, the sequence is TGCAGCGTCCTCCTGTCTGAGTCGTCCCAGCATTTT. This chain is built from TRBV29-1 and TRBJ1-5, with no D gene named confidently. A distance of 17 bases separates the germline ends of V and J, which lose 6 bases and 11 bases respectively. CDR1 SQVTM and CDR2 ANQGSEA are derived from the germline V gene. Measured from the cysteine to the phenylalanine, the CDR3 is 12 residues long. Kept here is only the CDR3 DNA, which spans 36 bases and is read in frame from base 1.